The present T cell receptor (beta chain) was sequenced within a study of blood T cell repertoires in COVID-19 (dated by TCRdb to 2018 to 2020). With regard to the full study: Samples covering the acute and convalescent phases of COVID-19 were provided by collaborators in the United States, Italy and Spain. The prospective study material was composed of cDNA or gDNA derived from T cells, B-cell-depleted T cells, or PBMCs. The dataset comprised deeply sampled blood TCRbeta repertoires from subjects exposed to, actively infected with, or recovered from COVID-19. The repertoires were released in a freely available public database meant as a resource for research on the immune response to SARS-CoV-2. The samples were drawn from two sources: the first 160 participants of the ongoing ImmuneRACE study, and fewer than 1,500 subjects contributed by 6 global collaborators. Sample metadata almost always included a de-identified subject ID, COVID-19 status, age in years and sex. Where available, HLA class I and class II types were taken from metadata supplied by the sample provider and were not determined by assay-based typing.

TCRbeta CDR3 regions were amplified from genomic DNA using the immunoSEQ Assay, a bias-controlled multiplex PCR. In the paper's pipeline: The number of nucleated cells in each sample was estimated by amplification of reference gene primers within the assay. Sequence reads were collapsed and filtered to measure the absolute abundance of every unique TCRbeta CDR3 rearrangement. Productive Simpson clonality was computed per sample as the square root of Simpson's diversity index over productive rearrangements. Imported from immuneACCESS, the table was reduced by TCRdb to in-frame sequences with V and J called. These copies leave out some clones; in studies compared against another copy, an unresolved V gene accounts for under half, and the cause of the remainder is not known. V, J and clone size are taken as reported in that table, and D and trimming were inferred from the DNA itself. For this sample there are 200,000 to 250,000 clones; 80% to 90% appear just once. The ten largest account for about 1.6% of the sample.

Study-level results and caveats: How much clinical and demographic metadata was included differed by source and by participant, and the metadata was provided uncurated.

Participants in the prospective study were enrolled through a virtual design, were aged 18 to 89 years, and lived in 24 United States geographic areas. Cohort assignment in the prospective study relied on participant-reported clinical history from a screening survey and a study questionnaire. For ImmuneRACE Cohort 3, a participant was defined as recovered based on two consecutive negative NP/OP PCR tests, clearance by a healthcare professional, or resolution of symptoms. In the prospective study, whole blood, serum and a nasopharyngeal or oropharyngeal swab were collected from each participant by mobile phlebotomists. Over a roughly two-month period, participants in the prospective study had the option of providing additional blood draws and questionnaires. Before DNA extraction, prospective study blood samples were shipped either frozen or at room temperature. The germline V gene (reference sequence) supplies CDR1 MNHEY and CDR2 SMNVEV. At the junction V is shortened by 2 bases and J by 0 bases, with 4 bases in between. The CDR3 starts with the cysteine, ends with the phenylalanine, and has 14 residues. The read is trimmed to its CDR3 DNA, 42 bases read in frame from base 1.

This clone showed up just a few times. It has no known antigen specificity. Base quality data are lacking; no much larger clone is found one base away. Source material: PBMCs or T cells enriched from blood (not recorded which). The chain was built from TRBV27 and TRBJ2-2; the D gene lacks a confident call. This clonotype originated in a man aged 35-49 years who had recovered from COVID-19. CDR3 loop: CASSLAANTGELFF. The nucleotide sequence is given as TGTGCCAGCAGTTTAGCAGCGAACACCGGGGAGCTGTTTTTT.